This is a list of T cell receptor beta chains from one sample in a study of shared clonotypes between healthy human individuals. The assay was immunoSEQ multiplex PCR, and TCRdb's table has in-frame clones only and misses some. The sample lists millions of clones, just over 90% occurring once. The source material was naive CD4+ T cells sorted from blood. Source of these receptors: a man aged 18 to 29 in good health. Each CDR3 is given with its conserved first and last residue. The D gene is left open where the match is weak. Clone size is not always given. Where it is, it says once, few, many or a class for expanded clones.

>TRBD2|.|TRBJ2-5|TRBV18
CASSLSTSGIGETQYF
TGTGCCAGCTCACTATCGACTAGCGGGATCGGAGAGACCCAGTACTTC
>.|.|TRBJ2-1|TRBV7-9
CASSPRAYNEQFF
TGTGCCAGCAGCCCTCGGGCCTACAATGAGCAGTTCTTC
>.|.|TRBJ1-5|TRBV28
CASSSPGLGNQPQHF
TGTGCCAGCAGTTCCCCCGGGCTGGGCAATCAGCCCCAGCATTTT
>.|.|TRBJ1-1|TRBV4-3
CASSRAGENTEAFF
TGCGCCAGCAGCCGGGCAGGGGAGAACACTGAAGCTTTCTTT
>.|.|TRBJ2-3|TRBV6-1
CASSGGDTQYF
TGTGCCAGCAGTGGGGGAGATACGCAGTATTTT
>.|.|TRBJ2-7|TRBV27
CASSFKGSYEQYF
TGTGCCAGCAGTTTTAAGGGATCCTACGAGCAGTACTTC
>TRBD1|.|TRBJ1-5|TRBV7-9
CASSLGDRGSNQPQHF
TGTGCCAGCAGTCTAGGGGACAGGGGTAGCAATCAGCCCCAGCATTTT
>.|.|TRBJ1-6|TRBV6-1
CASLLRGNSPLHF
TGTGCCAGCCTTCTACGGGGGAATTCACCCCTCCACTTT
>.|.|TRBJ2-4|TRBV12-2
CASREGLAKNIQYF
TGTGCAAGTCGCGAGGGACTAGCCAAAAACATTCAGTACTTC
>TRBD2|.|TRBJ2-3|TRBV6-4
CASSVLAGGTDTQYF
TGTGCCAGCAGTGTGCTAGCGGGAGGCACAGATACGCAGTATTTT
>.|once|TRBJ1-6|TRBV6-5
CASSYQAGESPLHF
TGTGCCAGCAGTTATCAGGCTGGAGAATCACCCCTCCACTTT
>TRBD1|.|TRBJ1-4|TRBV4-1
CASSRGQTFEKLFF
TGCGCCAGCAGCCGGGGACAGACTTTTGAAAAACTGTTTTTT
>.|.|TRBJ2-3|TRBV7-9
CASSTQRGIDTQYF
TGTGCCAGCAGCACGCAGAGGGGAATAGATACGCAGTATTTT
>TRBD2|.|TRBJ2-3|TRBV27
CASSLGTSPNTQYF
TGTGCCAGCAGTTTGGGGACTAGCCCTAATACGCAGTATTTT
>.|.|TRBJ1-1|TRBV5-1
CASSSNRVNTEAFF
TGCGCCAGCAGCTCAAACAGGGTGAACACTGAAGCTTTCTTT
>.|.|TRBJ2-7|TRBV5-1
CASSSEGVYEQYF
TGCGCCAGCAGCTCCGAGGGGGTCTACGAGCAGTACTTC
>TRBD2|.|TRBJ2-1|TRBV18
CASSPPGLAGTNEQFF
TGTGCCAGCTCACCACCCGGGCTAGCGGGGACAAATGAGCAGTTCTTC
>.|.|TRBJ2-6|TRBV5-1
CASSRTGALSGANVLTF
TGCGCCAGCAGCAGGACCGGGGCCCTCTCTGGGGCCAACGTCCTGACTTTC
>.|.|TRBJ2-5|TRBV6-1
CASSENRPQETQYF
TGTGCCAGCAGTGAAAACAGGCCCCAAGAGACCCAGTACTTC
>.|once|TRBJ1-1|TRBV2
CASSKARDFTEAFF
TGTGCCAGCAGTAAGGCAAGGGATTTCACTGAAGCTTTCTTT
>.|.|TRBJ1-6|TRBV7-2
CASSFQGSPLHF
TGTGCCAGCAGCTTTCAGGGGTCACCCCTCCACTTT
>.|.|TRBJ1-1|TRBV4-3
CASSYWLEGNTEAFF
TGCGCCAGCAGCTACTGGTTGGAGGGGAACACTGAAGCTTTCTTT
>.|.|TRBJ2-7|TRBV5-1
CASSFGQGTYEQYF
TGCGCCAGCAGCTTCGGCCAGGGGACCTACGAGCAGTACTTC
>TRBD1|.|TRBJ1-2|TRBV5-6
CASTQGALSYGYTF
TGTGCCAGCACCCAGGGGGCACTTAGCTATGGCTACACCTTC
>.|.|TRBJ2-1|TRBV25-1
CASSASGRAVGLNEQFF
TGTGCCAGCAGCGCTTCGGGTCGGGCCGTGGGGCTGAATGAGCAGTTCTTC
>.|.|TRBJ1-3|TRBV30
CAWSVALSGSGNTIYF
TGTGCCTGGAGTGTTGCTTTATCAGGCTCTGGAAACACCATATATTTT
>.|.|TRBJ1-1|TRBV7-9
CASSHPRDGGEAFF
TGTGCCAGCAGCCACCCCCGCGATGGGGGTGAAGCTTTCTTT
>.|.|TRBJ1-2|TRBV6-1
CASSEGGQRSGYTF
TGTGCCAGCAGTGAAGGAGGGCAACGGAGTGGCTACACCTTC
>.|.|TRBJ1-4|TRBV29-1
CSVGLKLNEKLFF
TGCAGCGTTGGTTTGAAGTTGAATGAAAAACTGTTTTTT
>TRBD1|.|TRBJ1-5|TRBV6-4
CASSATGGSQPQHF
TGTGCCAGCAGCGCTACAGGGGGCAGTCAGCCCCAGCATTTT
>TRBD1|.|TRBJ2-7|TRBV5-4
CASSWDRGLYEQYF
TGTGCCAGCAGCTGGGACAGGGGCTTGTACGAGCAGTACTTC
>.|.|TRBJ2-1|TRBV6-1
CASSEIVQQFF
TGTGCCAGCAGTGAGATTGTACAGCAGTTCTTC